This entry lists 26 T cell receptor beta chains sequenced from one sample in a study of human T cells and chemical hapten exposure. TCRdb re-called the RACE reads with MiXCR, one entry per CDR3 protein. Among 250,000 to 300,000 distinct CDR3 sequences listed, around 7.3% were seen once. Time point specified: pre-sensitization, week 0. The treatment denotes: therapeutic diphenylcyclopropenone sensitization with weekly scalp DPC. The sequencing here drew on whole blood, taken in connection with sensitization to the hapten diphenylcyclopropenone (DPC). Every receptor here comes from a man between 18 and 35 years old with alopecia areata. Some clones in this sample may be carry-over from other donors' samples.

The chain couples TRBV4-3 to TRBJ2-3; 9 nucleotides agree with TRBD2. Germline CDR1 is LGHNA and CDR2 is YSLEER. This CDR3 comprises 16 residues. V lost 0 bases to trimming and J lost 7 bases; unmatched junction nucleotides: 8. The CDR3 sequence is CASSQDFSGGEYTQYF. In nucleotides, the CDR3 is TGCGCCAGCAGCCAAGATTTTAGCGGGGGCGAGTATACGCAGTATTTT.

The genes are TRBV7-2 and TRBJ2-6; no definite D call. The CDR3 sequence is 13 residues long. Germline V lookup: CDR1 SGHTA, CDR2 FQGNSA. Trimming stripped 6 bases from V and 3 bases from J, with 6 bases between. The CDR3 DNA reads as TGTGCCAGCAGTCCAAATGGGGCCAACGTCCTGACTTTC. Translated, it gives CASSPNGANVLTF.

In this sample, this clonotype turned up a few times. The genes are TRBV6-5 and TRBJ1-1, with D unresolved. There are 13 residues in the CDR3. Between the trimmed V and J ends, which lost 0 bases and 4 bases, there was a span of 6 bases. Germline V CDR1 and CDR2: MNHEY, SVGAGI. Written as DNA, the CDR3 is TGTGCCAGCAGTTACTCGATCAGCACTGAAGCTTTCTTT. This sequence encodes CASSYSISTEAFF.

The chain links TRBV7-9 to TRBJ1-1; possibly TRBD1 for D (5 bases). The CDR3 length is 18 residues. CDR1 and CDR2 (germline): SEHNR, FQNEAQ (reference sequence). Trimming left V 0 bases short and J 2 bases short, with 19 bases between. The CDR3 is CASSLALAREILNTEAFF. CDR3 DNA sequence: TGTGCCAGCAGCTTAGCGCTGGCCAGGGAAATCCTAAACACTGAAGCTTTCTTT.

The rearrangement links TRBV10-3 to TRBJ1-2; 9 positions agree with TRBD1. V lost 4 bases and J lost 0; bases outside the gene matches: 9. In germline, CDR1 is ENHRY, CDR2 SYGVKD. The CDR3 length is 17 residues. CDR3 sequence: CAISGYPGQGSNYGYTF. DNA for the CDR3: TGTGCCATCAGTGGCTACCCGGGACAGGGTTCTAACTATGGCTACACCTTC.

This clonotype has more than one count but fewer than ten. The V gene is TRBV28, the J gene TRBJ2-1; D gene unclear. The length of the CDR3 is 11 residues. The V and J ends lost 4 bases and 8 bases respectively, with 6 bases between them. Germline CDR1 reads MDHEN; CDR2 reads SYDVKM. This chain's CDR3 is CASSSIHEQFF. Written as DNA, the CDR3 is TGTGCCAGCAGTTCAATCCATGAGCAGTTCTTC.

The V and J genes are TRBV7-9 and TRBJ2-3, with TRBD1 matching 7 bases. Germline V CDR1 and CDR2: SEHNR, FQNEAQ (reference sequence). The trim removed 3 bases at V and 3 bases at J, leaving 6 bases unmatched. This CDR3 is built from 15 residues. The CDR3 sequence is CASSFDREGTDTQYF. The CDR3 DNA reads as TGTGCCAGCAGCTTTGACAGGGAAGGAACAGATACGCAGTATTTT. Supplemented by reference TRBV7-9 and TRBJ2-3, the full variable domain reads DTGVSQNPRHKITKRGQNVTFRCDPISEHNRLYWYRQTLGQGPEFLTYFQNEAQLEKSRLLSDRFSAERPKGSFSTLEIQRTEQGDSAMYLCASSFDREGTDTQYFGPGTRLTVL.

The table lists this clonotype with many counts. The chain links TRBV28 to TRBJ2-1; the D gene is possibly TRBD2 (5 bases). This CDR3 comprises 15 residues. In germline, CDR1 is MDHEN, CDR2 SYDVKM. Trimming removed 1 base from V and 5 bases from J, with 12 bases in between. CDR3 loop: CASSLFREGHNEQFF. CDR3 sequence (DNA): TGTGCCAGCAGTTTATTCCGTGAGGGCCACAATGAGCAGTTCTTC.

This clonotype was counted at least ten times. This chain links TRBV12-3 or TRBV12-4 with TRBJ1-2; D gene unclear. Trimming left V 5 bases short and J 4 bases short, with 8 bases between. This CDR3 has 12 residues. The CDR3 reads CASSPSSYGYTF. CDR3 nucleotide sequence: TGTGCCAGCAGTCCCAGTAGCTATGGCTACACCTTC.

This clonotype was counted at least ten times. The genes are TRBV4-2 and TRBJ2-3, with D maybe TRBD2 (5 bases). The CDR3 contains 14 residues. Germline V gene data show CDR1 as LGHNA and CDR2 as YNFKEQ. Trimming took off 0 bases at V and 3 bases at J, with 7 bases between the two ends. CDR3 DNA sequence: TGTGCCAGCAGCCAAGACGGAGGTACAGATACGCAGTATTTT. This translates into CASSQDGGTDTQYF.

This chain connects TRBV5-1 to TRBJ2-5, with D perhaps being TRBD1 or TRBD2 (6 bases each). CDR1 and CDR2 from the germline V gene are SGHRS and YFSETQ. CDR3 length: 16 amino acids. V lost 4 bases and J lost 0, with 16 bases in between. The CDR3 DNA reads TGCGCCAGCAGCATGGGGGGCCGCGCTTACCAAGAGACCCAGTACTTC. This translates into CASSMGGRAYQETQYF. The whole variable domain, filled in from reference TRBV5-1 and TRBJ2-5, reads KAGVTQTPRYLIKTRGQQVTLSCSPISGHRSVSWYQQTPGQGLQFLFEYFSETQRNKGNFPGRFSGRQFSNSRSEMNVSTLELGDSALYLCASSMGGRAYQETQYFGPGTRLLVL.

This clonotype was recorded a few times. This chain links TRBV28 with TRBJ2-3, with D tentatively TRBD2 (5 bases). This CDR3 has 15 amino acids. CDR1 is MDHEN, CDR2 SYDVKM, per germline. The V end was cut by 1 base, the J end by 2 bases, with 10 bases between. The CDR3 DNA reads TGTGCCAGCAGTTTATATCAGACTATCACAGATACGCAGTATTTT. Encoded protein: CASSLYQTITDTQYF. Full variable domain (missing parts from reference TRBV28 and TRBJ2-3): DVKVTQSSRYLVKRTGEKVFLECVQDMDHENMFWYRQDPGLGLRLIYFSYDVKMKEKGDIPEGYSVSREKKERFSLILESASTNQTSMYLCASSLYQTITDTQYFGPGTRLTVL.

This clonotype was seen a handful of times. This chain joins TRBV2 and TRBJ2-7; D possibly corresponds to TRBD1 (5 bases). Trimming cost V 6 bases and J 0 bases, with 12 bases left between them. CDR3 size: 14 residues. Germline CDR1 reads SNHLY; CDR2 reads FYNNEI. This CDR3 is CASSETALSYEQYF. CDR3 coding DNA: TGTGCCAGCAGCGAGACAGCTCTCTCCTACGAGCAGTACTTC.

This clonotype was picked up a small number of times. This chain joins TRBV9 and TRBJ1-5; D is unclear. CDR3 length: 14 residues. Trimming removed 0 bases at V and 0 bases at J, with 4 bases between. The germline gives CDR1 SGDLS, CDR2 YYNGEE. CDR3 bases: TGTGCCAGCAGCGTAGGGGCTAGCAATCAGCCCCAGCATTTT. Protein product: CASSVGASNQPQHF. The whole variable domain, remainder taken from reference TRBV9 and TRBJ1-5, is DSGVTQTPKHLITATGQRVTLRCSPRSGDLSVYWYQQSLDQGLQFLIQYYNGEERAKGNILERFSAQQFPDLHSELNLSSLELGDSALYFCASSVGASNQPQHFGDGTRLSIL.

This clonotype was counted between two and nine times. The genes are TRBV5-6 and TRBJ2-2; D uncertain. Germline loops: CDR1 SGHDT, CDR2 YYEEEE. This CDR3 is 13 amino acids long. The V end lost 3 bases, the J end lost 10 bases, and 13 bases lay between the germline ends. The CDR3 here is CASSSLNREELFF. The CDR3, as DNA: TGTGCCAGCAGCTCCCTGAACCGTGAGGAGCTGTTTTTT.

This clonotype was counted only a few times. The chain combines TRBV3-1 with TRBJ1-1; D remains unclear. Trimming left V 1 base short and J 2 bases short, with 11 bases between. The CDR3 length is 15 residues. The germline gives CDR1 LGHDT, CDR2 YNNKEL (reference sequence). CDR3 residues: CASSQVYGSNTEAFF. CDR3 nucleotides: TGTGCCAGCAGCCAAGTTTACGGTTCTAACACTGAAGCTTTCTTT.

The chain links TRBV9 to TRBJ2-2; no clear D. The V gene lost 4 bases and the J gene lost 4 bases, with 11 bases spanning the gap. The CDR3 covers 14 residues. Germline assignment: CDR1 SGDLS and CDR2 YYNGEE. The CDR3 here is CASSPWGTTGELFF. CDR3 in DNA: TGTGCCAGCAGCCCTTGGGGAACCACCGGGGAGCTGTTTTTT. The whole variable domain, filled in from reference TRBV9 and TRBJ2-2, reads DSGVTQTPKHLITATGQRVTLRCSPRSGDLSVYWYQQSLDQGLQFLIQYYNGEERAKGNILERFSAQQFPDLHSELNLSSLELGDSALYFCASSPWGTTGELFFGEGSRLTVL.

This clonotype was picked up many times. This chain uses TRBV25-1 with TRBJ2-3, with TRBD1 identical over 7 bases. Trimming cost V 4 bases and J 0 bases; bases outside gene matches: 7. The CDR3 is 16 amino acids. Germline V gene sequence: CDR1 MGHDK, CDR2 SYGVNS. The CDR3 nucleotides are TGTGCCAGCAGTGCGGACAGGCGGACCAGCACAGATACGCAGTATTTT. As protein: CASSADRRTSTDTQYF.

The gene calls are TRBV5-4 and TRBJ2-2; D is ambiguous. Germline V gives CDR1 SGHNT, CDR2 YYREEE (reference sequence). The V and J ends lost 2 bases and 5 bases respectively, with 7 bases between them. The CDR3 has 13 amino acids. The CDR3, as DNA: TGTGCCAGCAGCTTTCAACCAACCGGGGAGCTGTTTTTT. Translation gives CASSFQPTGELFF.

The gene calls are TRBV3-1 and TRBJ1-6, with TRBD1 identical over 9 bases. The CDR3 has 16 amino acids. Trimming at V came to 0 bases and at J to 7 bases, leaving 4 bases not matched to a gene. Germline V gives CDR1 LGHDT, CDR2 YNNKEL (reference sequence). The CDR3 spells CASSQDVGTGNSPLHF. For the CDR3, the DNA is TGTGCCAGCAGCCAAGATGTCGGGACAGGGAATTCACCCCTCCACTTT.

This clonotype was found many times. The chain is built from TRBV28 and TRBJ2-5; D not certain. There are 18 residues in the CDR3. V lost 6 bases and J lost 4, with 27 bases in between. Germline CDR1 and CDR2: MDHEN and SYDVKM. The CDR3 coding sequence is TGTGCCAGCAGCCCTTTGCCGCAATTTACACGGGCAAGAGAGACCCAGTACTTC. Translated, it gives CASSPLPQFTRARETQYF.

Only a few counts were recorded for this clonotype. The chain links TRBV11-1 to TRBJ2-5, with 8 bases aligning to TRBD1. The V gene end was trimmed by 4 bases and the J gene end by 1 base; junction bases not matched to a gene: 8. This CDR3 contains 16 residues. Germline-derived CDR1 and CDR2 are SGHAT and FQDESV (reference sequence). The DNA of the CDR3 is TGTGCCAGCAGCTCCGGTACCGACAGGGGCCAAGAGACCCAGTACTTC. The encoded protein is CASSSGTDRGQETQYF.

This clonotype was counted only a few times. The chain uses TRBV12-3 or TRBV12-4 and TRBJ1-3, with 9 bases lining up with TRBD1. The CDR3 extends over 16 amino acids. V lost 5 bases and J lost 2; bases outside the gene matches: 7. CDR3 amino acids: CASSAPGTGTGNTIYF. Written as DNA, the CDR3 is TGTGCCAGCAGTGCTCCCGGGACAGGGACTGGAAACACCATATATTTT.

This clonotype came up a few times. V and J are TRBV3-1 and TRBJ2-6; D is ambiguous. This CDR3 has 13 amino acids. CDR1 and CDR2 (germline): LGHDT, YNNKEL (reference sequence). The V end was cut by 5 bases, the J end by 2 bases, with 4 bases between. CDR3 nucleotides: TGTGCCAGCAGCTGGGCTGGGGCCAACGTCCTGACTTTC. This gives the protein CASSWAGANVLTF.

This clonotype occurred a few times. The chain carries TRBV28 and TRBJ1-1; D possibly corresponds to TRBD1 (6 bases). Germline V gene sequence: CDR1 MDHEN, CDR2 SYDVKM. This CDR3 is built from 12 residues. Trimming removed 5 bases at V and 7 bases at J, with 11 bases between. The CDR3: CASSSNRVEAFF. For the CDR3, the DNA is TGTGCCAGCAGTAGTAACAGGGTTGAAGCTTTCTTT. Looking up the rest from reference TRBV28 and TRBJ1-1 gives the full variable domain: DVKVTQSSRYLVKRTGEKVFLECVQDMDHENMFWYRQDPGLGLRLIYFSYDVKMKEKGDIPEGYSVSREKKERFSLILESASTNQTSMYLCASSSNRVEAFFGQGTRLTVV.

In its sample, this clonotype was seen a few times. The chain's CDR3 is CASVLGNYGYTF. The CDR3 DNA reads as TGTGCCAGCGTCCTTGGTAACTATGGCTACACCTTC. The chain couples TRBV2 to TRBJ1-2; D not resolved. The germline gives CDR1 SNHLY, CDR2 FYNNEI. V lost 8 bases, J lost 1 base, and 8 bases lay in between. The CDR3 extends over 12 amino acids.